In this sample, the clone carrying this TCR beta chain turned up a few times. What it recognizes is unknown. At one end, the junction sequence differs from germline, possibly due to a read error. This entry comes from a study of cytomegalovirus exposure and HLA in healthy donors. Study-wide results and caveats: TCR beta V- and J-gene trimming, according to a later analysis, was linked to a missense DCLRE1C variant. Later work associated approximately 17,000 TCR beta sequences with HLA alleles at 0.05 false discovery rate. Presence/absence analyses treated sequencing depth as roughly uniform across donors.

This CDR3 contains 15 residues. Germline CDR1 is SGHDT and CDR2 is YYEEEE. PCR used 60 Vbeta primers and 13 Jbeta primers. The repertoire was sequenced with immunoSEQ multiplex PCR; TCRdb's copy has only in-frame clones and lacks some. The sample consists of under 250,000 clones, more than 75% of them appearing once. The chain uses TRBV5-6 and TRBJ2-7; D may be TRBD1 (5 bases). The specimen was PBMCs. This clonotype was obtained from a man aged 35 to 55 in good health and CMV-seropositive. CDR3 DNA: TGTGCCAGCAGCTTGGGCCAGGGATGCTACTACGAGCATTACTTC. Its translation: CASSLGQGCYYEHYF.